The 25 T cell receptor beta chains presented below share a single source sample, sequenced in a study of Ad26.COV2.S vaccination and SARS-CoV-2 variants. Treatment meaning: roughly 18 received Ad26.COV2.S at low or high dose, single or two shots; about 5 received placebo; per-sample allocation not given. Day 63 following the first vaccine or placebo injection was when the samples were taken. Sequencing was performed with immunoSEQ multiplex PCR; in TCRdb, only in-frame clones are kept and a portion is missing. Altogether hundreds of thousands of clones are present, 86% being singletons, with the ten largest covering roughly a tenth. This sample comprised peripheral blood, obtained in a trial of Ad26.COV2.S vaccine versus placebo. The receptors were sampled from a person between 18 and 65 years old who received the Ad26.COV2.S COVID-19 vaccine or a placebo.

V and J are TRBV7-9 and TRBJ2-3; TRBD1 might be the D (6 bases). The germline gives CDR1 SEHNR, CDR2 FQNEAQ (reference sequence). The CDR3 spans 14 residues. Trimming removed 6 bases at V and 5 bases at J, with 15 bases between. The CDR3 loop reads CASRSTGIGDTQYF. The CDR3 DNA follows: TGTGCCAGCAGGTCCACAGGGATTGGAGATACGCAGTATTTT. The full variable domain, with the rest looked up from reference TRBV7-9 and TRBJ2-3, is DTGVSQNPRHKITKRGQNVTFRCDPISEHNRLYWYRQTLGQGPEFLTYFQNEAQLEKSRLLSDRFSAERPKGSFSTLEIQRTEQGDSAMYLCASRSTGIGDTQYFGPGTRLTVL.

This chain connects TRBV6-5 to TRBJ1-1; D is unresolved. Germline-derived CDR1 and CDR2 are MNHEY and SVGAGI. The CDR3 loop spans 14 amino acids. Deletions cut 6 bases from V and 1 base from J, with 12 bases between. CDR3 sequence (DNA): TGTGCCAGCAGACGAGGGCTCTCGAACACTGAAGCTTTCTTT. Translating it yields CASRRGLSNTEAFF.

This sequence joins TRBV19 and TRBJ2-5, with D perhaps TRBD2 (5 bases). The CDR3 is 14 residues long. The V gene lost 3 bases and the J gene lost 4 bases, with 12 bases spanning the gap. CDR1 and CDR2 from the germline V gene are LNHDA and SQIVND (reference sequence). CDR3 DNA sequence: TGTGCCAGTAGTATCGACCGCCGGGGAGAGACCCAGTACTTC. Translating it yields CASSIDRRGETQYF.

Here the CDR3 reads CATSRDPTGGNNEQFF. The DNA of the CDR3 is TGTGCCACCAGCAGAGATCCGACAGGGGGAAACAATGAGCAGTTCTTC. The chain combines TRBV15 with TRBJ2-1, with 9 positions matching TRBD1. The CDR3 is 16 residues long. The germline V gene has CDR1 LNHNV and CDR2 YYDKDF (reference sequence). J gave up 5 bases and V 0 bases, and 5 bases lay outside the gene matches.

The chain carries TRBV19 and TRBJ2-2; 8 bases agree with TRBD2. Germline V CDR1 and CDR2: LNHDA, SQIVND (reference sequence). This CDR3 is 16 amino acids long. V shed 0 bases and J 4 bases; nucleotides not matched to a gene: 4. CDR3: CASSIESGRGTGELFF. CDR3 nucleotide sequence: TGTGCCAGTAGTATAGAGAGCGGGAGAGGCACCGGGGAGCTGTTTTTT.

The chain recombines TRBV28 with TRBJ1-1; 7 bases align to TRBD1. The germline gives CDR1 MDHEN, CDR2 SYDVKM. V was clipped by 3 bases and J by 1 base; unmatched bases: 8. This CDR3 has 16 residues. The CDR3 DNA sequence: TGTGCCAGCAGTTTTGCAAGACAGGGAGGGAACACTGAAGCTTTCTTT. Its translation: CASSFARQGGNTEAFF.

V and J are TRBV9 and TRBJ1-3, with D tentatively TRBD1 (6 bases). Per the germline V gene, CDR1 is SGDLS and CDR2 is YYNGEE. CDR3 size: 13 residues. V gave up 4 bases and J gave up 10 bases, with 15 bases separating them. The CDR3 sequence is CASSTSGHPTIYF. CDR3 bases: TGTGCCAGCAGCACGTCGGGACATCCAACCATATATTTT.

This chain connects TRBV6-8 to TRBJ2-7, with no clear D. Germline V gene sequence: CDR1 MNHGY, CDR2 SAAAGT. The CDR3 has 17 residues. Trimming pared 5 bases from V and 1 base from J, leaving 21 bases between. The CDR3 DNA reads TGTGCCAGCAGTCTGTCCGCATGGCAGGCCACTTCCTACGAGCAGTACTTC. Encoded protein: CASSLSAWQATSYEQYF.

V usage is TRBV25-1 and J usage is TRBJ2-3; TRBD2 aligns across 7 bases. The trim removed 4 bases at V and 2 bases at J, leaving 3 bases unmatched. The CDR3 is 14 residues long. From germline, CDR1 is MGHDK and CDR2 SYGVNS. As DNA, the CDR3 is TGTGCCAGCAGTGCTGCGGGGGTCACAGATACGCAGTATTTT. This sequence encodes CASSAAGVTDTQYF.

The V gene is TRBV28, the J gene TRBJ2-6; D possibly matches TRBD1 or TRBD2 (5 bases each). This CDR3 contains 19 residues. V was shortened by 2 bases and J by 0 bases, with 17 bases between the two germline ends. CDR1 is MDHEN and CDR2 is SYDVKM in the germline V gene. CDR3 DNA: TGTGCCAGCAGTTTAGAGGGGAAAATACAAATCTCTGGGGCCAACGTCCTGACTTTC. Its translation: CASSLEGKIQISGANVLTF. The full variable domain, rest sourced from reference TRBV28 and TRBJ2-6, is DVKVTQSSRYLVKRTGEKVFLECVQDMDHENMFWYRQDPGLGLRLIYFSYDVKMKEKGDIPEGYSVSREKKERFSLILESASTNQTSMYLCASSLEGKIQISGANVLTFGAGSRLTVL.

This chain joins TRBV2 and TRBJ2-5, with 9 positions matching TRBD1. Trimming cost V 7 bases and J 5 bases; bases outside gene matches: 14. This CDR3 spans 16 amino acids. Germline CDR1 is SNHLY and CDR2 is FYNNEI. This CDR3 is CASTEGQGKFIETQYF. The CDR3 nucleotides are TGTGCCAGCACGGAGGGACAGGGAAAGTTTATTGAGACCCAGTACTTC.

V usage is TRBV7-2 and J usage is TRBJ2-5; D perhaps matches TRBD1 (6 bases). The CDR3 covers 17 residues. Deletions cut 5 bases from V and 2 bases from J, with 21 bases between. Germline loops: CDR1 SGHTA, CDR2 FQGNSA. In DNA, the CDR3 is TGTGCCAGCAGCCTCCTTCACGGACAGCTAGGTCAAGAGACCCAGTACTTC. It specifies CASSLLHGQLGQETQYF. Full variable domain (missing parts from reference TRBV7-2 and TRBJ2-5): GAGVSQSPSNKVTEKGKDVELRCDPISGHTALYWYRQSLGQGLEFLIYFQGNSAPDKSGLPSDRFSAERTGGSVSTLTIQRTQQEDSAVYLCASSLLHGQLGQETQYFGPGTRLLVL.

This clone was recorded a few times. The chain links TRBV4-2 to TRBJ1-6; no clear D. CDR3 length: 15 residues. Trimming cost V 4 bases and J 7 bases, with 14 bases left between them. Germline CDR1 is LGHNA and CDR2 is YNFKEQ. The CDR3 loop reads CASSPDRAPNSPLHF. The CDR3 DNA reads TGTGCCAGCAGCCCCGACCGGGCTCCCAATTCACCCCTCCACTTT.

V and J are TRBV6-1 and TRBJ1-2; D possibly corresponds to TRBD1 (5 bases). V lost 3 bases, J lost 8 bases, and 13 bases lay in between. The CDR3 runs to 13 residues. From germline, CDR1 is MNHNS and CDR2 SASEGT. CDR3 nucleotide sequence: TGTGCCAGCAGTGATATGGGGGTCGCGGGCTACACCTTC. Amino acid sequence: CASSDMGVAGYTF.

Of note for this clone: This CDR3 is also generated by other DNA sequences in the sample. This chain uses TRBV5-6 with TRBJ2-7; D is ambiguous. Trimming left V 5 bases short and J 2 bases short, with 5 bases between. The CDR3 covers 11 residues. Germline V CDR1 and CDR2: SGHDT, YYEEEE. CDR3 bases: TGTGCCAGCAGTTCCACCTACGAGCAGTACTTC. This sequence encodes CASSSTYEQYF.

The rearrangement joins TRBV4-3 to TRBJ1-2, with D unresolved. CDR1 and CDR2 from the germline V gene are LGHNA and YSLEER. This CDR3 contains 14 residues. V lost 0 bases and J 3 bases, leaving 8 bases between the germline ends. CDR3 in amino acids: CASSQDRRYYGYTF. CDR3 in DNA: TGCGCCAGCAGCCAAGATAGGCGGTACTATGGCTACACCTTC.

This clone was picked up one time. CDR3 in amino acids: CASSLAFGTGIYEQYF. The CDR3 DNA sequence: TGTGCCAGCAGTTTAGCTTTTGGGACAGGGATTTACGAGCAGTACTTC. This chain links TRBV28 with TRBJ2-7; 9 nucleotides match TRBD1. This CDR3 is built from 16 residues. The germline gives CDR1 MDHEN, CDR2 SYDVKM. Losses at the gene ends were 2 bases for V and 4 bases for J; bases not matched to a gene: 9.

This sequence joins TRBV27 and TRBJ1-5; 7 bases are a match to TRBD1. CDR3 length: 18 residues. Germline CDR1 reads MNHEY; CDR2 reads SMNVEV (reference sequence). V shed 5 bases and J 0 bases; nucleotides not matched to a gene: 13. DNA for the CDR3: TGTGCCAGCAGTGCGGCCCCCGGGACAGAAATTAGCAATCAGCCCCAGCATTTT. It codes for CASSAAPGTEISNQPQHF.

The genes are TRBV10-3 and TRBJ2-7, with D perhaps matching TRBD1 (5 bases). Trimming took off 5 bases at V and 0 bases at J, with 17 bases between the two ends. The CDR3 contains 16 residues. Germline CDR1 and CDR2: ENHRY and SYGVKD. The CDR3 nucleotides are TGTGCCATCAGTCGCATAGGGGCAGGTAGCTCCTACGAGCAGTACTTC. Its protein is CAISRIGAGSSYEQYF.

The gene calls are TRBV5-1 and TRBJ1-2; D gene unclear. Germline loops: CDR1 SGHRS, CDR2 YFSETQ. The CDR3 has 14 residues. V lost 0 bases and J 5 bases, leaving 11 bases between the germline ends. CDR3 in amino acids: CASSLASGAYGYTF. CDR3 in DNA: TGCGCCAGCAGCTTGGCTTCGGGTGCTTATGGCTACACCTTC.

The DNA for the CDR3 is TGTGCCACCTCCAGTTACTTGGGGACCCAGTACTTC. Translated: CATSSYLGTQYF. This chain joins TRBV24-1 and TRBJ2-5; the D is unclear. Germline V lookup: CDR1 KGHDR, CDR2 SFDVKD. V was pared by 9 bases and J by 7 bases, with 14 bases between. The CDR3 loop spans 12 amino acids.

V gene TRBV6-1 combines with J gene TRBJ2-7, with D tentatively TRBD1 or TRBD2 (6 bases each). Germline V gives CDR1 MNHNS, CDR2 SASEGT. Between the trimmed V and J ends, which lost 2 bases and 7 bases, there was a span of 15 bases. The length of the CDR3 is 14 residues. In DNA form, the CDR3 reads TGTGCCAGCAGTGAAAGCTCGGGGGCGGGGGAGCAGTACTTC. Its protein product is CASSESSGAGEQYF.

The CDR3 coding sequence is TGCAGCGTCGACAAGACTAGACAAGAGACCCAGTACTTC. Translated: CSVDKTRQETQYF. The chain employs TRBV29-1 and TRBJ2-5; tentative D call: TRBD2 (6 bases). The CDR3 contains 13 residues. Germline values: CDR1 SQVTM, CDR2 ANQGSEA. Trimming removed 6 bases from V and 2 bases from J, with 13 bases in between.

V and J are TRBV4-3 and TRBJ2-5; TRBD2 is a possible D gene (7 bases). Looked up from germline, CDR1 is LGHNA and CDR2 is YSLEER. The CDR3 is 15 amino acids. V was trimmed by 4 bases and J by 10 bases, leaving 22 bases between them. This CDR3 is CASSLTGGPPEDQYF. DNA of the CDR3: TGCGCCAGCAGCCTAACGGGGGGCCCTCCAGAGGACCAGTACTTC.

The rearrangement links TRBV7-3 to TRBJ2-1; TRBD2 matches at 12 bases. V lost 5 bases and J lost 14; bases outside the gene matches: 13. The CDR3 covers 15 residues. In germline, CDR1 is SGHTA, CDR2 FQGTGA. CDR3 protein: CASSPPGLAGTLKFF. CDR3 sequence (DNA): TGTGCCAGCAGCCCGCCGGGACTAGCGGGCACCCTTAAGTTCTTC.